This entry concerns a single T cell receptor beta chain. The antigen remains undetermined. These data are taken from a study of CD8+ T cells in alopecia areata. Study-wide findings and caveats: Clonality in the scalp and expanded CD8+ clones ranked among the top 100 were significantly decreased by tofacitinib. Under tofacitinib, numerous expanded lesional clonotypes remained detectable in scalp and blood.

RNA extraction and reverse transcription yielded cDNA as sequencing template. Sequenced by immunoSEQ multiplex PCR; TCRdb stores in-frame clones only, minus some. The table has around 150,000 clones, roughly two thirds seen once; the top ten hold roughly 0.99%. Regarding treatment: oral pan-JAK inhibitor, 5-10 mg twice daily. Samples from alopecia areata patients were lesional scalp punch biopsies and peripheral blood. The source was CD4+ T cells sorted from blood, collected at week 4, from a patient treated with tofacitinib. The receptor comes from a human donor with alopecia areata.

The CDR3 protein is CAWRRTMNTGELFF. In DNA, the CDR3 is TGTGCCTGGAGGAGGACAATGAACACCGGGGAGCTGTTTTTT. This chain joins TRBV30 and TRBJ2-2; a weak D match, TRBD1 (5 bases). V was trimmed by 3 bases and J by 1 base, leaving 9 bases between them. The CDR3 runs to 14 residues. CDR1 is GTSNPN, CDR2 SVGIG, per germline (reference sequence).